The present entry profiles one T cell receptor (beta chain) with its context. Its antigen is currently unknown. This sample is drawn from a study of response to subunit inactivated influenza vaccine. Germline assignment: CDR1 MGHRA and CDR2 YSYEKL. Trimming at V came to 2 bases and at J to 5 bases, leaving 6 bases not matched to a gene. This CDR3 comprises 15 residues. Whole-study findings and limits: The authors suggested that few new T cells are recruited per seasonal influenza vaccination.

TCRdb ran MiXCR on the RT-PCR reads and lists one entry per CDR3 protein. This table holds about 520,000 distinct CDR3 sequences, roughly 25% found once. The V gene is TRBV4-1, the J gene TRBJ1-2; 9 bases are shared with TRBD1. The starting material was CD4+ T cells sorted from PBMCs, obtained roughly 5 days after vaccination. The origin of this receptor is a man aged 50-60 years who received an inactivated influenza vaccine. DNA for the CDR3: TGCGCCAGCAGCCAACCGGGACAGGGAAAGTATGGCTACACCTTC. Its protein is CASSQPGQGKYGYTF.